The 10 T cell receptor beta chains below were found in one sample sequenced in a study of cytomegalovirus exposure and HLA in healthy donors (dated by TCRdb to 2016 to 2017). The library was built by means of the immunoSEQ multiplex PCR assay. The multiplex PCR relied on a mix of 60 forward primers for TCR Vbeta segments and 13 reverse primers for TCR Jbeta segments. As stored in TCRdb, this immuneACCESS dataset retains in-frame rearrangements with V and J assigned. A fraction of the clones does not appear; measured against another copy, unresolved V genes explain less than half of the discrepancy, and the remainder lacks a known reason. The sample contains tens of thousands of clones, over 65% of them found a single time. The ten most abundant clones make up about 3.8% of the sample. Sequencing input: PBMCs. These receptors were obtained from a man aged 45-60 years in good health and CMV-seronegative.

The chain couples TRBV7-3 to TRBJ2-7; D might be TRBD2 (7 bases). Trimming cost V 5 bases and J 0 bases, with 20 bases left between them. Germline CDR1 SGHTA, CDR2 FQGTGA. This CDR3 is built from 17 residues. The CDR3 loop reads CASSPDGGASGSYEQYF. CDR3 sequence (DNA): TGTGCCAGCAGCCCCGATGGGGGGGCTAGCGGCTCCTACGAGCAGTACTTC.

This chain links TRBV28 with TRBJ2-5, with 9 bases aligning to TRBD1. J was trimmed by 11 bases and V by 6 bases; bases with no gene match: 16. The CDR3 consists of 15 residues. The germline gives CDR1 MDHEN, CDR2 SYDVKM. The CDR3 loop is CASSAPGQGLSEQYF. CDR3 bases: TGTGCCAGCAGCGCCCCGGGACAGGGATTGTCTGAGCAGTACTTC.

The J gene is TRBJ2-7, the V gene TRBV5-1; 9 nucleotides match TRBD1. Germline V gives CDR1 SGHRS, CDR2 YFSETQ. The CDR3 covers 14 residues. Losses at the gene ends were 2 bases for V and 3 bases for J; bases not matched to a gene: 3. This CDR3 is CASSFGQGIYEQYF. The CDR3 nucleotides read TGCGCCAGCAGCTTTGGACAGGGGATCTACGAGCAGTACTTC.

The CDR3 spells CASTSPGQGAAGYTF. The CDR3 nucleotides read TGTGCCAGTACCTCCCCTGGACAGGGGGCGGCTGGCTACACCTTC. The chain couples TRBV19 to TRBJ1-2; 11 nucleotides align to TRBD1. The germline V gene has CDR1 LNHDA and CDR2 SQIVND (reference sequence). CDR3 length equals 15 residues. With V trimmed by 7 bases and J by 7 bases, 11 bases remained unmatched.

This chain uses TRBV9 with TRBJ1-1; 12 bases are a match to TRBD1. Germline V gene sequence: CDR1 SGDLS, CDR2 YYNGEE. The CDR3 is made up of 17 amino acids. The junction had 4 bases not matched to a gene; V was cut back by 0 bases and J by 1 base. CDR3 protein: CASSVGGQGARNTEAFF. As DNA, the CDR3 is TGTGCCAGCAGCGTAGGGGGACAGGGGGCGCGGAACACTGAAGCTTTCTTT.

The rearrangement uses TRBV5-4 and TRBJ1-2; D gene unclear. CDR1 and CDR2 (germline): SGHNT, YYREEE (reference sequence). The length of the CDR3 is 16 residues. The V end was cut by 1 base, the J end by 0 bases, with 13 bases between. The CDR3 sequence: CASSLSGRTANYGYTF. The DNA of the CDR3 is TGTGCCAGCAGCTTGTCCGGACGGACTGCTAACTATGGCTACACCTTC. Full variable domain (outside the CDR3, taken from reference TRBV5-4 and TRBJ1-2): ETGVTQSPTHLIKTRGQQVTLRCSSQSGHNTVSWYQQALGQGPQFIFQYYREEENGRGNFPPRFSGLQFPNYSSELNVNALELDDSALYLCASSLSGRTANYGYTFGSGTRLTVV.

Of note for this clone: The junction shows a germline mismatch at one end, possibly a read error. V and J are TRBV28 and TRBJ2-2, with D possibly being TRBD2 (6 bases). The CDR3 contains 14 residues. The germline V gene encodes CDR1 MDHEN and CDR2 SYDVKM. CDR3 in DNA: TGTGCCAGCAGTTTGGTCGCGGTAACCGGGGGGCTGTTTTTT. It encodes CASSLVAVTGGLFF.

The V call is TRBV5-6, the J call TRBJ2-1, with a weak D call TRBD1 (5 bases). V gave up 2 bases and J gave up 8 bases, with 8 bases separating them. CDR3 length: 12 residues. CDR1 and CDR2 from the germline V gene are SGHDT and YYEEEE. This chain's CDR3 is CASSLGVYEQFF. Written as DNA, the CDR3 is TGTGCCAGCAGCTTAGGGGTATATGAGCAGTTCTTC.

The chain carries TRBV2 and TRBJ1-5, with D perhaps TRBD1 (5 bases). This CDR3 is 18 amino acids long. Germline V lookup: CDR1 SNHLY, CDR2 FYNNEI. V lost 4 bases to trimming and J lost 0 bases, with 19 bases between them. CDR3 nucleotides: TGTGCCAGCAGTGGGTCCGCGGTCCAGGGAAATAGCAATCAGCCCCAGCATTTT. As protein: CASSGSAVQGNSNQPQHF.

The chain joins TRBV29-1 to TRBJ2-4; 9 positions match TRBD2. V lost 7 bases and J lost 8; bases outside the gene matches: 9. The CDR3 runs to 13 residues. Germline V gene data show CDR1 as SQVTM and CDR2 as ANQGSEA. In DNA, the CDR3 is TGCAGCGGGGCTAGCGGGGTCCAGGACATTCAGTACTTC. It encodes CSGASGVQDIQYF.